The T cell receptor beta chain under discussion was sequenced for a study of cytomegalovirus exposure and HLA in healthy donors. The V end was cut by 7 bases, the J end by 4 bases, with 20 bases between. Germline CDR1 reads SGHRS; CDR2 reads YFSETQ. CDR3 length: 15 amino acids. With 60 Vbeta and 13 Jbeta primers, the PCR was carried out. Profiling relied on immunoSEQ multiplex PCR, and the TCRdb table lists in-frame clones only, not all of them. The table has about 97,000 clones, about 70% seen once. A remark on this clone: Its antigen is unknown.

Findings of the study overall: A later analysis linked a missense DCLRE1C variant to TCR beta V- and J-gene trimming.

Each donor was healthy, and each was a bone marrow donor. V usage is TRBV5-1 and J usage is TRBJ2-5; the D gene is possibly TRBD2 (7 bases). This TCR derives from a woman aged 40 to 55 in good health and CMV-seronegative. The sample comprised PBMCs. The CDR3 region is CASSKGGGAGETQYF. The CDR3 DNA reads as TGCGCCAGCTCAAAAGGGGGGGGTGCGGGAGAGACCCAGTACTTC. Looking up the rest from reference TRBV5-1 and TRBJ2-5 gives the full variable domain: KAGVTQTPRYLIKTRGQQVTLSCSPISGHRSVSWYQQTPGQGLQFLFEYFSETQRNKGNFPGRFSGRQFSNSRSEMNVSTLELGDSALYLCASSKGGGAGETQYFGPGTRLLVL.